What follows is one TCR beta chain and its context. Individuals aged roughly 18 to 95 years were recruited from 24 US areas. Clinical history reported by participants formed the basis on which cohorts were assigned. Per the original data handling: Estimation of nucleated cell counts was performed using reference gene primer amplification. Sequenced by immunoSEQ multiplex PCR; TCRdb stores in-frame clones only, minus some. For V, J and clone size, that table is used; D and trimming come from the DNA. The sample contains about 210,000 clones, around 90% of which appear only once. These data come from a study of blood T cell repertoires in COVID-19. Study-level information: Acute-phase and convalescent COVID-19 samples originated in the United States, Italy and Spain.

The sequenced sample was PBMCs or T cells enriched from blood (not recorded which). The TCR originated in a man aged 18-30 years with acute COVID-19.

In DNA, the CDR3 is TGTGCCAGCAGTTTAAGTCTCCCTACCCGGTCACCCCTCCACTTT. This sequence encodes CASSLSLPTRSPLHF. J is TRBJ1-6 and V is TRBV28; D call uncertain. The CDR3 consists of 15 residues. CDR1 MDHEN and CDR2 SYDVKM come from the germline V gene. V lost 2 bases, J lost 10 bases, and 15 bases lay in between.